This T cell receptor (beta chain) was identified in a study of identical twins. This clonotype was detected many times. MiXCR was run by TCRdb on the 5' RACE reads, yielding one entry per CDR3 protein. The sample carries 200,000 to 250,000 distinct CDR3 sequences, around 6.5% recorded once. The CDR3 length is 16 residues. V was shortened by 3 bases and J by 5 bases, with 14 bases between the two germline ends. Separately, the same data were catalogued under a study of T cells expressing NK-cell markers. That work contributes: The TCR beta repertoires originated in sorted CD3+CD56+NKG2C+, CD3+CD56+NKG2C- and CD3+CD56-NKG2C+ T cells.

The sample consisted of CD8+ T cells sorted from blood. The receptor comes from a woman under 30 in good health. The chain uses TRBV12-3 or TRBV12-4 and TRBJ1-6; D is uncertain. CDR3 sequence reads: CASSFGPAPNNSPLHF. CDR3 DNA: TGTGCCAGCAGTTTTGGTCCAGCCCCTAATAATTCACCCCTCCACTTT.